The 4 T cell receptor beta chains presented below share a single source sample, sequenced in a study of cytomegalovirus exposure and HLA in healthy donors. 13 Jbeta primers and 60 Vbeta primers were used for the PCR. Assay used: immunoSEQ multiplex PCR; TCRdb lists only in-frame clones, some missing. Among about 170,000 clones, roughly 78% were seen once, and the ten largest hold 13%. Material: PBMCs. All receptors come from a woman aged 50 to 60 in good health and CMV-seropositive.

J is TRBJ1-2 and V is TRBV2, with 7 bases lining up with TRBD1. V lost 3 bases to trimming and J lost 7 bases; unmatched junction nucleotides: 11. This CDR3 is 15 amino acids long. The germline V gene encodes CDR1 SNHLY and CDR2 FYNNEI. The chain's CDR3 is CASSEIRGGRSGYTF. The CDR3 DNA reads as TGTGCCAGCAGTGAGATACGAGGGGGCCGGAGTGGCTACACCTTC.

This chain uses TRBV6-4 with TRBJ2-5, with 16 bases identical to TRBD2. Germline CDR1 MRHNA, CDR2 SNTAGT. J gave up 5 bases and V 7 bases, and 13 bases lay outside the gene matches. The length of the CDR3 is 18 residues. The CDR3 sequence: CASTVGTSGGAGVETQYF. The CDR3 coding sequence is TGTGCCAGCACAGTGGGGACTAGCGGGGGGGCCGGTGTTGAGACCCAGTACTTC.

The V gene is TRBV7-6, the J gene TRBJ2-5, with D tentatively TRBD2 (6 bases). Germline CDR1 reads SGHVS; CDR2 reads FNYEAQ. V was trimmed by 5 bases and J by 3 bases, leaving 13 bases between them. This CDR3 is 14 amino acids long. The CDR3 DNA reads TGTGCCAGCAGCCGAAAAACTAGCAAAGAGACCCAGTACTTC. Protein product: CASSRKTSKETQYF.

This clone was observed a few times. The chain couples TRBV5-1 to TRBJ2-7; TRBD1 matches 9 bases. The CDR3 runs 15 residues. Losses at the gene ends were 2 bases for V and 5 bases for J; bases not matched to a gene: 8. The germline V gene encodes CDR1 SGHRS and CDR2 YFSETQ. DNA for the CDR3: TGCGCCAGCAGCTTAAATCCGGGACAGGGTAACGAGCAGTACTTC. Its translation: CASSLNPGQGNEQYF.